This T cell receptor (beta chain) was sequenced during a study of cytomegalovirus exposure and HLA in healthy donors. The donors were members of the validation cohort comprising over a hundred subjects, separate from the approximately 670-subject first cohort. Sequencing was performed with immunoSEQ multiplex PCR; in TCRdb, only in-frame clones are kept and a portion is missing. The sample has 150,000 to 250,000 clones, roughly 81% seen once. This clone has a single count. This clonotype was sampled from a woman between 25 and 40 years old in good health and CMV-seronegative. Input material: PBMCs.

The CDR3 loop reads CASRNTGGLGYTF. The CDR3 DNA is TGTGCCAGCAGAAACACAGGGGGCCTGGGCTACACCTTC. The genes are TRBV28 and TRBJ1-2; the match to TRBD1 covers 9 bases. The junction had 7 bases not matched to a gene; V was cut back by 6 bases and J by 8 bases. The CDR3 runs 13 residues. The germline V gene encodes CDR1 MDHEN and CDR2 SYDVKM.